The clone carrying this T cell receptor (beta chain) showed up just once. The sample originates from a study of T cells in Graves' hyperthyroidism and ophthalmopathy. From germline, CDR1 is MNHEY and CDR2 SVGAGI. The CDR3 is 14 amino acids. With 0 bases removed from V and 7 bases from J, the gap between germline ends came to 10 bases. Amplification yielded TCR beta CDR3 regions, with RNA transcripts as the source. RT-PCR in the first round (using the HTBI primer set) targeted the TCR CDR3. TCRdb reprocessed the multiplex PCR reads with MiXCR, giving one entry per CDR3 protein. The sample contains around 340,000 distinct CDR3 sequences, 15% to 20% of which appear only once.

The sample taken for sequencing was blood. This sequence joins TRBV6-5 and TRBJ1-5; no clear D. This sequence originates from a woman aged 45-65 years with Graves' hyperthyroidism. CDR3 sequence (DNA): TGTGCCAGCAGTTACTCGTCCGGGTACCAGCCCCAGCATTTT. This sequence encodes CASSYSSGYQPQHF.